Below are 30 T cell receptor beta chains sequenced from a single sample in a study of blood T cell repertoires in COVID-19. TCRdb's table, derived via immunoSEQ multiplex PCR, lists solely in-frame clones and lacks some. The sample records about 300,000 clones, around 85% being singletons. What was sequenced was peripheral blood. The receptors were gathered from a human donor with COVID-19, enrolled during active disease. The donor label of this sample is uncertain.

The rearrangement uses TRBV6-6 and TRBJ2-3; 13 bases are shared with TRBD2. With V trimmed by 5 bases and J by 7 bases, 12 bases remained unmatched. CDR3 length: 17 amino acids. The germline CDR1 and CDR2 sequences are MNHNY and SVGAGI (reference sequence). The CDR3 reads CASSPPGLAGEGNTQYF. Here the CDR3 DNA reads TGTGCCAGCAGTCCCCCCGGACTAGCGGGAGAGGGGAATACGCAGTATTTT.

This chain connects TRBV6-2 or TRBV6-3 to TRBJ2-2; no clear D. The V gene's germline CDR1 is MNHEY and CDR2 SVGEGT. CDR3 length: 12 residues. V lost 5 bases to trimming and J lost 6 bases, with 7 bases between them. For the CDR3, the DNA is TGTGCCAGCAGTCGCGTCCCCGGGGAGCTGTTTTTT. This encodes CASSRVPGELFF.

The chain couples TRBV6-5 to TRBJ2-7; D uncertain. The CDR3 covers 15 residues. V shed 0 bases and J shed 2 bases, with 11 bases lying between them. CDR1 and CDR2 (germline): MNHEY, SVGAGI. The CDR3 reads CASSYSGARAYEQYF. The CDR3 bases are TGTGCCAGCAGTTACTCTGGAGCGCGAGCCTACGAGCAGTACTTC.

The chain recombines TRBV2 with TRBJ1-5; D unclear. Germline V lookup: CDR1 SNHLY, CDR2 FYNNEI. V dropped 4 bases and J dropped 3 bases, with 7 bases sitting between them. CDR3 length: 13 residues. DNA for the CDR3: TGTGCCAGCAGTGGACTTGACAATCAGCCCCAGCATTTT. Protein: CASSGLDNQPQHF.

This clone was detected only once. Here the CDR3 DNA reads TGTGCCAGCAGCCAAGTGAGGCAGATGAACACCGGGGAGCTGTTTTTT. As protein: CASSQVRQMNTGELFF. The V gene is TRBV4-2, the J gene TRBJ2-2; D ambiguous. This CDR3 is built from 16 residues. Germline V gene sequence: CDR1 LGHNA, CDR2 YNFKEQ. V was shortened by 1 base and J by 1 base, with 10 bases between the two germline ends.

The chain recombines TRBV6-6 with TRBJ1-5; the match to TRBD1 covers 7 bases. The CDR3 is made up of 16 amino acids. Germline CDR1 and CDR2: MNHNY and SVGAGI (reference sequence). V lost 2 bases to trimming and J lost 4 bases; unmatched junction nucleotides: 8. In nucleotides, the CDR3 is TGTGCCAGCAGTTACCTCGCAGGGGGAATGAATCAGCCCCAGCATTTT. Translation gives CASSYLAGGMNQPQHF.

The rearrangement joins TRBV28 to TRBJ1-5; a possible D gene is TRBD1 (5 bases). V was trimmed by 10 bases and J by 5 bases, leaving 18 bases between them. CDR3 length: 14 residues. The germline gives CDR1 MDHEN, CDR2 SYDVKM. The CDR3 region has the DNA TGTGCCACCGTGGGGCGGGGGGAAGATCAGCCCCAGCATTTT. As protein: CATVGRGEDQPQHF.

The chain couples TRBV28 to TRBJ2-7, with D hard to call. V shed 3 bases and J shed 0 bases, with 9 bases lying between them. The CDR3 is made up of 14 amino acids. The germline gives CDR1 MDHEN, CDR2 SYDVKM. CDR3 nucleotide sequence: TGTGCCAGCAGTTTCGTGGGCGTCTCCTACGAGCAGTACTTC. The encoded protein is CASSFVGVSYEQYF.

V usage is TRBV7-8 and J usage is TRBJ2-2; 9 bases are a match to TRBD1. This CDR3 has 16 residues. With V trimmed by 6 bases and J by 3 bases, 8 bases remained unmatched. The germline CDR1 and CDR2 sequences are SGHVS and FQNEAQ. For the CDR3, the DNA is TGTGCCAGCAGTCAAAGACAGGGGGGAGACACCGGGGAGCTGTTTTTT. Its protein is CASSQRQGGDTGELFF.

The sample holds a few counts of this clone. The chain couples TRBV4-2 to TRBJ2-2; TRBD2 matches 7 bases. The CDR3 loop spans 16 amino acids. Germline V gene data show CDR1 as LGHNA and CDR2 as YNFKEQ. V shed 0 bases and J 1 base; nucleotides not matched to a gene: 2. The CDR3 here is CASSQETSRNTGELFF. CDR3 coding DNA: TGTGCCAGCAGCCAAGAGACTAGCCGGAACACCGGGGAGCTGTTTTTT.

The chain is built from TRBV20-1 and TRBJ2-3, with 13 bases aligning to TRBD2. Per the germline V gene, CDR1 is DFQATT and CDR2 is SNEGSKA (reference sequence). This CDR3 is 16 amino acids long. The V segment lost 3 bases and the J segment 2 bases; nucleotides outside the gene matches: 5. The DNA for the CDR3 is TGCAGTGCTAGTCCCGGGACTAGCGGGATCACAGATACGCAGTATTTT. This encodes CSASPGTSGITDTQYF.

This clone has only one observation. This chain connects TRBV30 to TRBJ2-1; TRBD2 matches at 11 bases. The CDR3 extends over 17 amino acids. The V segment lost 2 bases and the J segment 7 bases; nucleotides outside the gene matches: 13. The germline gives CDR1 GTSNPN, CDR2 SVGIG (reference sequence). CDR3 region: CAWSPRGLADTGNEQFF. For the CDR3, the DNA is TGTGCCTGGAGTCCTCGGGGACTAGCGGATACAGGGAATGAGCAGTTCTTC.

The chain couples TRBV7-8 to TRBJ1-2; D is unresolved. V was shortened by 5 bases and J by 7 bases, with 14 bases between the two germline ends. CDR3 length equals 13 residues. Germline-derived CDR1 and CDR2 are SGHVS and FQNEAQ. The CDR3 reads CASSPRAEVGYTF. CDR3 DNA: TGTGCCAGCAGCCCCCGGGCGGAGGTTGGCTACACCTTC.

The chain uses TRBV19 and TRBJ2-3; 12 nucleotides agree with TRBD2. J lost 0 bases, V lost 5 bases, and 21 bases had no gene match. The CDR3 loop spans 22 amino acids. The germline CDR1 and CDR2 sequences are LNHDA and SQIVND (reference sequence). CDR3 loop: CASSPLLGRLAGGPWSTDTQYF. In DNA form, the CDR3 reads TGTGCCAGTAGTCCCCTTTTAGGACGGCTAGCGGGAGGGCCCTGGAGCACAGATACGCAGTATTTT.

This chain links TRBV7-9 with TRBJ2-2; D gene ambiguous. Germline assignment: CDR1 SEHNR and CDR2 FQNEAQ (reference sequence). The V end was cut by 5 bases, the J end by 1 base, with 8 bases between. The CDR3 loop spans 14 amino acids. CDR3 DNA sequence: TGTGCCAGCAGCCGAGAAATGAACACCGGGGAGCTGTTTTTT. Its translation: CASSREMNTGELFF. The full variable domain, in which reference TRBV7-9 and TRBJ2-2 provide the parts outside the CDR3, is DTGVSQNPRHKITKRGQNVTFRCDPISEHNRLYWYRQTLGQGPEFLTYFQNEAQLEKSRLLSDRFSAERPKGSFSTLEIQRTEQGDSAMYLCASSREMNTGELFFGEGSRLTVL.

The chain has TRBV5-8 and TRBJ1-1; TRBD1 might be the D (5 bases). This CDR3 contains 13 residues. The V end was cut by 4 bases, the J end by 7 bases, with 14 bases between. Germline V gives CDR1 SGHTS, CDR2 YDEGEE. CDR3 region: CASSPGYRSEAFF. The CDR3 DNA is TGTGCCAGCAGCCCAGGGTATCGTAGTGAAGCTTTCTTT.

J is TRBJ2-3 and V is TRBV3-1 (or the pseudogene TRBV3-2), with TRBD2 matching 11 bases. In germline, CDR1 is LGHDT, CDR2 YNNKEL (reference sequence). This CDR3 has 16 residues. J gave up 2 bases and V 3 bases, and 4 bases lay outside the gene matches. CDR3 bases: TGTGCCAGCAGCCAGGGACTAGCGGAGCCCACAGATACGCAGTATTTT. As protein: CASSQGLAEPTDTQYF.

This rearrangement joins TRBV19 to TRBJ2-7; the D gene is possibly TRBD2 (5 bases). V gave up 5 bases and J gave up 8 bases, with 16 bases separating them. This CDR3 contains 13 residues. CDR1 is LNHDA and CDR2 is SQIVND in the germline V gene (reference sequence). The CDR3 sequence: CASSPYGVGQQYF. The DNA for the CDR3 is TGTGCCAGTAGTCCCTACGGGGTCGGACAGCAGTACTTC.

This chain uses TRBV5-1 with TRBJ2-7; TRBD2 matches at 9 bases. The V gene's germline CDR1 is SGHRS and CDR2 YFSETQ. Germline trimming cut 1 base from V and 0 bases from J; bases unmatched to any gene: 2. The CDR3 totals 15 residues. CDR3 nucleotide sequence: TGCGCCAGCAGCTTGAATAGCGGGAGCTCCTACGAGCAGTACTTC. Residues: CASSLNSGSSYEQYF.

The chain has TRBV10-3 and TRBJ2-1; TRBD2 matches 7 bases. The CDR3 has 16 amino acids. The ends lost 0 bases at V and 10 bases at J; junction bases unmatched: 12. Germline V gene lookup returns CDR1 ENHRY and CDR2 SYGVKD. CDR3 coding DNA: TGTGCCATCAGTGAGTCGGGAAGAGCCTCTAGCGGAGAGCAGTTCTTC. Translation gives CAISESGRASSGEQFF.

About this clone: Other DNA variants within this sample encode the same CDR3. This chain links TRBV4-3 with TRBJ2-5; D remains ambiguous. CDR1 is LGHNA and CDR2 is YSLEER in the germline V gene. The V end was cut by 0 bases, the J end by 5 bases, with 7 bases between. CDR3 size: 13 residues. CDR3 DNA sequence: TGCGCCAGCAGCCAAGATCTTCGGGAGACCCAGTACTTC. Residues: CASSQDLRETQYF.

The V and J genes are TRBV18 and TRBJ2-1; 8 nucleotides match TRBD2. This CDR3 contains 14 residues. Unmatched junction bases numbered 10, after V lost 6 bases and J lost 9 bases. Per germline, CDR1 KGHSH and CDR2 LQKENI. The CDR3 loop is CASSPSGGLGEQFF. CDR3 in DNA: TGTGCCAGCTCCCCGTCGGGGGGGCTTGGTGAGCAGTTCTTC.

This sequence joins TRBV6-1 and TRBJ2-1; a possible D gene is TRBD2 (5 bases). The V and J ends lost 3 bases and 0 bases respectively, with 12 bases between them. Per germline, CDR1 MNHNS and CDR2 SASEGT. The CDR3 has 16 residues. This chain's CDR3 is CASSELALNSYNEQFF. For the CDR3, the DNA is TGTGCCAGCAGTGAGCTAGCTCTCAACTCCTACAATGAGCAGTTCTTC.

The chain combines TRBV5-1 with TRBJ1-4; 8 bases agree with TRBD1. Per the germline V gene, CDR1 is SGHRS and CDR2 is YFSETQ. This CDR3 is 14 amino acids long. The trim removed 1 base at V and 5 bases at J, leaving 1 base unmatched. The CDR3 coding sequence is TGCGCCAGCAGCTTGAACAGGGGGAATGAAAAACTGTTTTTT. Amino acids: CASSLNRGNEKLFF.

This chain uses TRBV6-2 or TRBV6-3 with TRBJ2-1, with D perhaps TRBD2 (8 bases). Per germline, CDR1 MNHEY and CDR2 SVGEGT. CDR3 size: 17 residues. Trimming removed 2 bases at V and 4 bases at J, with 18 bases between. The CDR3 here is CASSYRGRAGVYNEQFF. The CDR3 DNA follows: TGTGCCAGCAGTTACAGGGGGCGAGCGGGGGTTTACAATGAGCAGTTCTTC.

The J gene is TRBJ2-5, the V gene TRBV15; D is unresolved. This CDR3 has 13 residues. V was pared by 0 bases and J by 4 bases, with 6 bases between. Germline-derived CDR1 and CDR2 are LNHNV and YYDKDF (reference sequence). The CDR3 nucleotides are TGTGCCACCAGCAGAGATCAGCGAGAGACCCAGTACTTC. Protein sequence: CATSRDQRETQYF.

CDR3 nucleotide sequence: TGTGCCAGCAGCTTAGAGACCGGGACAGGGGAGACCGGGGAGCTGTTTTTT. Translated, it gives CASSLETGTGETGELFF. This sequence joins TRBV11-3 and TRBJ2-2; TRBD1 agrees at 10 bases. Germline CDR1 is SGHNT and CDR2 is YENEEA. CDR3 length: 17 amino acids. V was clipped by 0 bases and J by 5 bases; unmatched bases: 6. Variable domain in full (rest from reference TRBV11-3 and TRBJ2-2): EAGVVQSPRYKIIEKKQPVAFWCNPISGHNTLYWYLQNLGQGPELLIRYENEEAVDDSQLPKDRFSAERLKGVDSTLKIQPAELGDSAVYLCASSLETGTGETGELFFGEGSRLTVL.

Note on this clone: Just one base apart from a much larger clone, this may be a read error. The CDR3 loop reads CASSLTANTEAFF. The CDR3 DNA reads as TGTGCCAGCAGTTTGACAGCGAACACTGAAGCTTTCTTT. This chain joins TRBV28 and TRBJ1-1; tentative D call: TRBD1 (5 bases). The germline CDR1 and CDR2 sequences are MDHEN and SYDVKM. The V gene lost 3 bases and the J gene lost 1 base, with 6 bases spanning the gap. The CDR3 consists of 13 residues.

With regard to this clone: This specimen includes other DNA sequences encoding the same CDR3. The chain is built from TRBV19 and TRBJ2-1; a weak D match, TRBD1 (5 bases). From germline, CDR1 is LNHDA and CDR2 SQIVND (reference sequence). V shed 3 bases and J shed 0 bases, with 9 bases lying between them. CDR3 length: 15 amino acids. The CDR3 reads CASSITGSSYNEQFF. The CDR3 nucleotides are TGTGCCAGTAGTATTACAGGAAGCTCCTACAATGAGCAGTTCTTC.

The chain uses TRBV29-1 and TRBJ2-1; 8 bases agree with TRBD1. From germline, CDR1 is SQVTM and CDR2 ANQGSEA. Trimming took 7 bases from V and 2 from J; bases not matched to a gene: 7. CDR3 length equals 14 residues. CDR3 sequence (DNA): TGCAGCGGTACCGACAGGGGCGCCTACAATGAGCAGTTCTTC. Translation: CSGTDRGAYNEQFF.